Listed below are T cell receptor beta chains from one sample, sequenced in a study of Ad26.COV2.S vaccination and SARS-CoV-2 variants. The protocol was immunoSEQ multiplex PCR, while the TCRdb copy is restricted to in-frame clones and leaves out a portion. The table lists roughly 680,000 clones, more than 70% of them singletons. Source: peripheral blood, taken in a trial of Ad26.COV2.S vaccine versus placebo. These receptors were taken from a person aged 18-60 years who received the Ad26.COV2.S COVID-19 vaccine or a placebo. CDR3s include the opening cysteine and the closing phenylalanine or tryptophan. The D gene is left open where the match is weak. Size is stated for part of the rows, as once, few or many counts, or as a class when the clone is expanded.

CDR3aa: CASSWDGLGYTF
CDR3nt: TGTGCCAGCAGCTGGGACGGCCTTGGCTACACCTTC
j_gene: TRBJ1-2
d_gene: NA
abundance: NA
v_gene: TRBV5-6

CDR3aa: CASSRGLAGTTDTQYF
CDR3nt: TGTGCCAGTAGTAGAGGACTAGCGGGAACGACAGATACGCAGTATTTT
j_gene: TRBJ2-3
d_gene: TRBD2
abundance: NA
v_gene: TRBV19

CDR3aa: CASSLTGQNSPLHF
CDR3nt: TGTGCCAGCAGCCTAACCGGTCAAAATTCACCCCTCCACTTT
j_gene: TRBJ1-6
d_gene: NA
abundance: NA
v_gene: TRBV11-1

CDR3aa: CASKRSEGASGELFF
CDR3nt: TGTGCCAGCAAAAGAAGTGAGGGGGCGAGCGGGGAGCTGTTTTTT
j_gene: TRBJ2-2
d_gene: TRBD1
abundance: NA
v_gene: TRBV6-5

CDR3aa: CASSLRRNGYTF
CDR3nt: TGTGCCAGCAGCCTACGTAGGAACGGCTACACCTTC
j_gene: TRBJ1-2
d_gene: NA
abundance: NA
v_gene: TRBV3-1/TRBV3-2

CDR3aa: CAWTSGNSYEQYF
CDR3nt: TGTGCCTGGACTAGCGGTAACTCCTACGAGCAGTACTTC
j_gene: TRBJ2-7
d_gene: TRBD2
abundance: NA
v_gene: TRBV30

CDR3aa: CASSIPMGKQPQHF
CDR3nt: TGCGCCAGCAGCATTCCGATGGGCAAACAGCCCCAGCATTTT
j_gene: TRBJ1-5
d_gene: NA
abundance: NA
v_gene: TRBV5-1

CDR3aa: CASSYSGLGYGYTF
CDR3nt: TGTGCCAGCAGTTACTCAGGGCTGGGCTATGGCTACACCTTC
j_gene: TRBJ1-2
d_gene: NA
abundance: NA
v_gene: TRBV6-5

CDR3aa: CASSFTGANYGYTF
CDR3nt: TGTGCCAGCAGTTTCACAGGGGCTAACTATGGCTACACCTTC
j_gene: TRBJ1-2
d_gene: TRBD1
abundance: NA
v_gene: TRBV27

CDR3aa: CATSPGSDIQYF
CDR3nt: TGTGCCACCAGTCCAGGGTCAGACATTCAGTACTTC
j_gene: TRBJ2-4
d_gene: NA
abundance: NA
v_gene: TRBV24-1

CDR3aa: CASSLWRGGTNEKLFF
CDR3nt: TGTGCCAGCAGTTTATGGCGAGGAGGGACTAATGAAAAACTGTTTTTT
j_gene: TRBJ1-4
d_gene: NA
abundance: once
v_gene: TRBV27

CDR3aa: CASSSSETGQPQHF
CDR3nt: TGCGCCAGCAGTTCTAGCGAAACAGGTCAGCCCCAGCATTTT
j_gene: TRBJ1-5
d_gene: NA
abundance: NA
v_gene: TRBV5-1

CDR3aa: CASSQGGRGPQHF
CDR3nt: TGTGCCAGCAGCCAGGGGGGGAGAGGGCCCCAGCATTTT
j_gene: TRBJ1-5
d_gene: TRBD1
abundance: NA
v_gene: TRBV6-2/TRBV6-3

CDR3aa: CASSLDYGGYTF
CDR3nt: TGTGCCAGCAGCTTAGATTATGGTGGCTACACCTTC
j_gene: TRBJ1-2
d_gene: NA
abundance: NA
v_gene: TRBV7-2

CDR3aa: CATSDPTGWGETQYF
CDR3nt: TGTGCCACCAGTGATCCTACAGGGTGGGGAGAGACCCAGTACTTC
j_gene: TRBJ2-5
d_gene: NA
abundance: NA
v_gene: TRBV24-1

CDR3aa: CASSLVTNAQYF
CDR3nt: TGTGCCAGCAGCTTAGTAACCAATGCCCAGTACTTC
j_gene: TRBJ2-5
d_gene: NA
abundance: NA
v_gene: TRBV13

CDR3aa: CASSTTSGRSGELFF
CDR3nt: TGTGCTAGCAGCACGACTAGCGGGAGGTCCGGGGAGCTGTTTTTT
j_gene: TRBJ2-2
d_gene: TRBD2
abundance: once
v_gene: TRBV7-7

CDR3aa: CASSLGQGEPEAFF
CDR3nt: TGCGCCAGCAGCTTAGGACAGGGGGAGCCTGAAGCTTTCTTT
j_gene: TRBJ1-1
d_gene: TRBD1
abundance: NA
v_gene: TRBV5-1

CDR3aa: CASTETSGRYNEQFF
CDR3nt: TGTGCCAGCACCGAAACTAGCGGGCGCTACAATGAGCAGTTCTTC
j_gene: TRBJ2-1
d_gene: TRBD2
abundance: once
v_gene: TRBV2

CDR3aa: CASSRHLSYDQFF
CDR3nt: TGTGCCAGCAGCCGCCACCTCTCCTATGATCAGTTCTTC
j_gene: TRBJ2-1
d_gene: NA
abundance: NA
v_gene: TRBV7-8

CDR3aa: CASSKADFSGNTIYF
CDR3nt: TGTGCCAGCAGCAAAGCAGACTTCTCTGGAAACACCATATATTTT
j_gene: TRBJ1-3
d_gene: NA
abundance: NA
v_gene: TRBV21-1

CDR3aa: CAIGGYQETQYF
CDR3nt: TGTGCCATTGGGGGATACCAAGAGACCCAGTACTTC
j_gene: TRBJ2-5
d_gene: NA
abundance: NA
v_gene: TRBV10-3

CDR3aa: CATAGSGNTIYF
CDR3nt: TGTGCCACCGCCGGTTCTGGAAACACCATATATTTT
j_gene: TRBJ1-3
d_gene: NA
abundance: few
v_gene: TRBV24-1

CDR3aa: CASSQGAWDSPLHF
CDR3nt: TGTGCCAGCAGCCAAGGGGCGTGGGATTCACCCCTCCACTTT
j_gene: TRBJ1-6
d_gene: NA
abundance: NA
v_gene: TRBV7-2

CDR3aa: CASRPDNLNEQFF
CDR3nt: TGTGCCAGTAGACCTGACAACCTCAATGAGCAGTTCTTC
j_gene: TRBJ2-1
d_gene: NA
abundance: NA
v_gene: TRBV19

CDR3aa: CASSFERNTEAFF
CDR3nt: TGTGCCAGCAGCTTTGAGAGGAACACTGAAGCTTTCTTT
j_gene: TRBJ1-1
d_gene: NA
abundance: NA
v_gene: TRBV7-9

CDR3aa: CASSQDLSLQGEKLFF
CDR3nt: TGCGCCAGCAGCCAAGATCTCAGTCTGCAGGGAGAAAAACTGTTTTTT
j_gene: TRBJ1-4
d_gene: NA
abundance: once
v_gene: TRBV4-3

CDR3aa: CAISAGTGRPNEQFF
CDR3nt: TGTGCCATCAGTGCAGGGACAGGGCGGCCCAATGAGCAGTTCTTC
j_gene: TRBJ2-1
d_gene: TRBD1
abundance: NA
v_gene: TRBV10-3

CDR3aa: CSAAVTSSYEQYF
CDR3nt: TGCAGCGCTGCGGTCACATCCTCCTACGAGCAGTACTTC
j_gene: TRBJ2-7
d_gene: NA
abundance: few
v_gene: TRBV29-1

CDR3aa: CASSYGVLGAGNTIYF
CDR3nt: TGTGCCAGCAGTTACGGGGTTCTGGGAGCTGGAAACACCATATATTTT
j_gene: TRBJ1-3
d_gene: NA
abundance: NA
v_gene: TRBV6-5

CDR3aa: CASSSATVINQPQHF
CDR3nt: TGTGCCAGCAGTTCCGCGACAGTAATCAATCAGCCCCAGCATTTT
j_gene: TRBJ1-5
d_gene: NA
abundance: NA
v_gene: TRBV6-5

CDR3aa: CASSPQGSYSPLHF
CDR3nt: TGTGCCAGCAGTCCACAGGGTAGTTATTCACCCCTCCACTTT
j_gene: TRBJ1-6
d_gene: NA
abundance: NA
v_gene: TRBV2

CDR3aa: CASSRKQGYEQYF
CDR3nt: TGTGCCAGCAGTAGGAAACAGGGCTACGAGCAGTACTTC
j_gene: TRBJ2-7
d_gene: NA
abundance: once
v_gene: TRBV27

CDR3aa: CASSYSGETQYF
CDR3nt: TGTGCCAGCAGTTACTCTGGAGAGACCCAGTACTTC
j_gene: TRBJ2-5
d_gene: NA
abundance: NA
v_gene: TRBV6-5

CDR3aa: CASRVQEGSYEQYF
CDR3nt: TGTGCCAGCAGGGTACAGGAAGGTTCCTACGAGCAGTACTTC
j_gene: TRBJ2-7
d_gene: NA
abundance: NA
v_gene: TRBV27

CDR3aa: CASSPREGSYEQYF
CDR3nt: TGTGCCAGCAGCCCCCGGGAAGGAAGCTACGAGCAGTACTTC
j_gene: TRBJ2-7
d_gene: NA
abundance: NA
v_gene: TRBV3-1/TRBV3-2

CDR3aa: CASSEGFMNTEAFF
CDR3nt: TGTGCCAGCAGTGAAGGATTCATGAACACTGAAGCTTTCTTT
j_gene: TRBJ1-1
d_gene: NA
abundance: NA
v_gene: TRBV6-1

CDR3aa: CASSLTDTQYF
CDR3nt: TGTGCCAGCAGTTTAACAGATACGCAGTATTTT
j_gene: TRBJ2-3
d_gene: NA
abundance: NA
v_gene: TRBV12-3/TRBV12-4

CDR3aa: CASSSGTGAGYTF
CDR3nt: TGTGCCAGCAGTTCCGGGACAGGGGCTGGCTACACCTTC
j_gene: TRBJ1-2
d_gene: TRBD1
abundance: NA
v_gene: TRBV27

CDR3aa: CASSLEAAGSSDTQYF
CDR3nt: TGCGCCAGCAGCTTGGAGGCGGCGGGATCCTCAGATACGCAGTATTTT
j_gene: TRBJ2-3
d_gene: NA
abundance: NA
v_gene: TRBV5-1

CDR3aa: CASSPPGNGEKLFF
CDR3nt: TGCGCCAGCAGCCCCCCGGGGAACGGTGAAAAACTGTTTTTT
j_gene: TRBJ1-4
d_gene: NA
abundance: once
v_gene: TRBV5-1

CDR3aa: CASSPPGGIEAFF
CDR3nt: TGTGCCAGCTCACCTCCCGGGGGGATTGAAGCTTTCTTT
j_gene: TRBJ1-1
d_gene: NA
abundance: many
v_gene: TRBV18

CDR3aa: CASSASGSGANVLTF
CDR3nt: TGTGCCAGCAGTGCAAGCGGCTCTGGGGCCAACGTCCTGACTTTC
j_gene: TRBJ2-6
d_gene: NA
abundance: NA
v_gene: TRBV6-4

CDR3aa: CATSREQSSGNTIYF
CDR3nt: TGTGCCACCAGCAGAGAGCAATCCTCTGGAAACACCATATATTTT
j_gene: TRBJ1-3
d_gene: NA
abundance: NA
v_gene: TRBV15

CDR3aa: CASSYEGTDEKLFF
CDR3nt: TGTGCCAGCAGTTACGAGGGTACGGATGAAAAACTGTTTTTT
j_gene: TRBJ1-4
d_gene: NA
abundance: once
v_gene: TRBV6-6

CDR3aa: CASSLGEVTDTQYF
CDR3nt: TGCGCCAGCAGCTTGGGAGAGGTAACAGATACGCAGTATTTT
j_gene: TRBJ2-3
d_gene: NA
abundance: NA
v_gene: TRBV5-1

CDR3aa: CASSAIRGGTEAFF
CDR3nt: TGTGCCAGCAGTGCCATCCGGGGAGGCACTGAAGCTTTCTTT
j_gene: TRBJ1-1
d_gene: NA
abundance: once
v_gene: TRBV27

CDR3aa: CASSLFENTEAFF
CDR3nt: TGTGCCAGCAGCTTATTCGAGAACACTGAAGCTTTCTTT
j_gene: TRBJ1-1
d_gene: NA
abundance: NA
v_gene: TRBV11-3

CDR3aa: CASRAGSYNEQFF
CDR3nt: TGTGCCAGCAGGGCCGGCTCCTACAATGAGCAGTTCTTC
j_gene: TRBJ2-1
d_gene: NA
abundance: NA
v_gene: TRBV6-6

CDR3aa: CASSLDPTVDEQYF
CDR3nt: TGTGCCAGCAGCTTAGATCCGACGGTCGACGAGCAGTACTTC
j_gene: TRBJ2-7
d_gene: NA
abundance: NA
v_gene: TRBV7-9

CDR3aa: CASRVGQAHEQFF
CDR3nt: TGCGCCAGCAGGGTAGGGCAGGCCCATGAGCAGTTCTTC
j_gene: TRBJ2-1
d_gene: NA
abundance: NA
v_gene: TRBV5-1

CDR3aa: CASSWRVGGGETQYF
CDR3nt: TGTGCCAGCAGTTGGAGGGTTGGGGGTGGGGAGACCCAGTACTTC
j_gene: TRBJ2-5
d_gene: NA
abundance: NA
v_gene: TRBV27

CDR3aa: CASIGTGDQPQHF
CDR3nt: TGTGCCAGCATCGGGACAGGGGACCAGCCCCAGCATTTT
j_gene: TRBJ1-5
d_gene: TRBD1
abundance: NA
v_gene: TRBV6-5

CDR3aa: CASRDSGANVLTF
CDR3nt: TGTGCCAGCAGGGACTCTGGGGCCAACGTCCTGACTTTC
j_gene: TRBJ2-6
d_gene: NA
abundance: NA
v_gene: TRBV2

CDR3aa: CASSQNLGGGAGNTIYF
CDR3nt: TGTGCCAGTAGTCAAAACCTCGGAGGAGGGGCTGGAAACACCATATATTTT
j_gene: TRBJ1-3
d_gene: NA
abundance: NA
v_gene: TRBV19

CDR3aa: CAIRGGMTGSPYNEQFF
CDR3nt: TGTGCCATCCGCGGCGGTATGACAGGGAGTCCCTACAATGAGCAGTTCTTC
j_gene: TRBJ2-1
d_gene: TRBD1
abundance: NA
v_gene: TRBV10-3

CDR3aa: CASSYSTLMNTEAFF
CDR3nt: TGTGCCAGCAGTTACTCAACTCTTATGAACACTGAAGCTTTCTTT
j_gene: TRBJ1-1
d_gene: NA
abundance: NA
v_gene: TRBV6-5